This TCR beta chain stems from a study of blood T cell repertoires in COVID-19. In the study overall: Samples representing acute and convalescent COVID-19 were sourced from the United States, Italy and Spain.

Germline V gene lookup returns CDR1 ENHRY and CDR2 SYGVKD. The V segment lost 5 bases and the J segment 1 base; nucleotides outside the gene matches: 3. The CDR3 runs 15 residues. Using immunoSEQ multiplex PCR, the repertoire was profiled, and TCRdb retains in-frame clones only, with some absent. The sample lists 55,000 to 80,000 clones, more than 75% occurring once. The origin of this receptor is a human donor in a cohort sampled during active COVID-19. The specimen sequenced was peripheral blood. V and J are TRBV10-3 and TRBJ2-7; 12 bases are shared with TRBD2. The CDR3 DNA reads TGTGCCATCAGTCTAGCGGGGGGGCTTTCCTACGAGCAGTACTTC. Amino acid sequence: CAISLAGGLSYEQYF.